This T cell receptor beta chain was sequenced for a study of cytomegalovirus exposure and HLA in healthy donors. Study-wide results and caveats: As was reported, the HLA-A and HLA-B alleles of most subjects were accurately predicted from TCR beta sequences. With high specificity and sensitivity, the classifier reportedly diagnosed cytomegalovirus status. A later analysis associated 15,000 to 20,000 TCR beta sequences with HLA alleles at a 0.05 false discovery rate.

Primers: 60 Vbeta forward and 13 Jbeta reverse. Clones were sequenced by immunoSEQ multiplex PCR, and TCRdb holds only the in-frame ones, with some missing. Here the sample spans about 190,000 clones, under 80% being singletons. The count of this clone is one. The antigen remains undetermined. From germline, CDR1 is MNHEY and CDR2 SMNVEV (reference sequence). The CDR3 totals 12 residues. The sample comprised PBMCs. The source is a man aged 25 to 40 in good health and CMV-seropositive. V usage is TRBV27 and J usage is TRBJ2-5, with D possibly TRBD1 on 7 matching bases. TRBJ2-7 explains the end of the DNA better; the J call may be wrong. CDR3 DNA sequence: TGTGCCAGCAGTTCAGGGGGGCACGAGCAGTACTTC. Translated: CASSSGGHEQYF.